This is a list of T cell receptor beta chains from one sample in a study of post-analysis software for immune sequencing data. MiXCR was run by TCRdb on the PCR reads, yielding one entry per CDR3 protein. This sample has about 770,000 distinct CDR3 sequences; 46% occur once, and the top ten carry over 4.5%. The sequenced sample was blood. These receptors were taken from a girl aged 10-17 years with multiple sclerosis. Both conserved end residues are part of each CDR3. A D gene is named only where the DNA matches it firmly. Size tells how often a clone was seen (once, few, many) or the class of an expanded clone, and some rows leave it out.

v_gene	j_gene	len	d_gene	abundance	CDR3aa	CDR3nt
TRBV29-1	TRBJ1-2	16	TRBD1	few	CSVESGTGKAWYGYTF	TGCAGCGTTGAATCGGGGACAGGGAAGGCATGGTATGGCTACACCTTC
TRBV20-1	TRBJ1-2	11	NA	NA	CSAEPIYGYTF	TGCAGTGCTGAACCGATTTATGGCTACACCTTC
TRBV2	TRBJ2-1	17	TRBD2	NA	CASSPQGSGSFDNEQFF	TGTGCCAGCAGTCCCCAAGGTAGCGGGAGTTTCGACAATGAGCAGTTCTTC
TRBV29-1	TRBJ2-3	14	TRBD2	few	CSVGSGRSPDTQYF	TGCAGCGTTGGGAGCGGGAGGTCGCCAGATACGCAGTATTTT
TRBV6-6	TRBJ2-5	14	TRBD2	NA	CASNPTSARETQYF	TGTGCCAGCAACCCGACTAGCGCTAGGGAGACCCAGTACTTC
TRBV12-3/TRBV12-4	TRBJ2-3	20	NA	NA	CASSFGLTARNPGSTDTEYF	TGTGCCAGCAGTTTTGGCCTGACAGCCCGGAACCCGGGGAGCACAGATACGGAGTATTTT
TRBV12-3/TRBV12-4	TRBJ1-1	16	NA	NA	CASRRQEGRSSTEAFF	TGTGCCAGCAGGAGACAGGAAGGTCGGAGTAGCACTGAAGCTTTCTTT
TRBV20-1	TRBJ2-5	15	NA	few	CSARSSETAIETQYF	TGCAGTGCTAGATCTTCAGAGACGGCGATCGAGACCCAGTACTTC
TRBV7-9	TRBJ2-4	19	TRBD2	NA	CASSSAGLAERLAKNIQYF	TGTGCCAGCAGCTCAGCTGGGCTAGCGGAACGGTTAGCCAAAAACATTCAGTACTTC
TRBV30	TRBJ2-3	14	NA	NA	CAWSELGLGDTQYF	TGTGCCTGGAGTGAACTAGGCCTCGGGGATACGCAGTATTTT
TRBV5-5	TRBJ2-7	14	NA	NA	CASRGEVGSYEQYF	TGTGCCAGCAGGGGAGAGGTCGGCTCCTACGAGCAGTACTTC
TRBV20-1	TRBJ2-5	12	NA	NA	CSARALQETQYF	TGCAGTGCTAGAGCCCTTCAAGAGACCCAGTACTTC
TRBV13	TRBJ2-1	14	NA	few	CASSRYPPGSEQFF	TGTGCCAGCAGCCGATACCCCCCTGGGAGTGAGCAGTTCTTC
TRBV12-5	TRBJ2-3	14	NA	few	CASGRGDITDTQYF	TGTGCTAGTGGGCGAGGGGATATCACAGATACGCAGTATTTT
TRBV20-1	TRBJ2-7	15	NA	few	CSARDRVGSAYEQYF	TGCAGTGCTAGAGATCGGGTGGGGAGTGCCTACGAGCAGTACTTC
TRBV5-1	TRBJ2-7	17	TRBD2	NA	CASSLYLLAGETHEQYF	TGCGCCAGCAGCTTGTATCTCCTAGCGGGAGAAACCCACGAGCAGTACTTC
TRBV24-1	TRBJ2-1	21	TRBD2	NA	CATSDFKREGLPLGSYNEQFF	TGTGCCACCAGTGATTTTAAGCGGGAGGGCCTTCCTCTGGGCTCCTACAATGAGCAGTTCTTC
TRBV29-1	TRBJ2-7	15	TRBD1	NA	CSVEDYDRVGNEQYF	TGCAGCGTTGAAGATTATGACAGGGTAGGCAATGAGCAGTACTTC
TRBV14	TRBJ1-2	14	NA	NA	CASSPGTPIYGYTF	TGTGCCAGCAGCCCGGGGACGCCGATCTATGGCTACACCTTC
TRBV20-1	TRBJ2-7	14	NA	few	CSARSGGLSYEQYF	TGCAGTGCTCGTAGCGGCGGCCTCTCCTACGAGCAGTACTTC